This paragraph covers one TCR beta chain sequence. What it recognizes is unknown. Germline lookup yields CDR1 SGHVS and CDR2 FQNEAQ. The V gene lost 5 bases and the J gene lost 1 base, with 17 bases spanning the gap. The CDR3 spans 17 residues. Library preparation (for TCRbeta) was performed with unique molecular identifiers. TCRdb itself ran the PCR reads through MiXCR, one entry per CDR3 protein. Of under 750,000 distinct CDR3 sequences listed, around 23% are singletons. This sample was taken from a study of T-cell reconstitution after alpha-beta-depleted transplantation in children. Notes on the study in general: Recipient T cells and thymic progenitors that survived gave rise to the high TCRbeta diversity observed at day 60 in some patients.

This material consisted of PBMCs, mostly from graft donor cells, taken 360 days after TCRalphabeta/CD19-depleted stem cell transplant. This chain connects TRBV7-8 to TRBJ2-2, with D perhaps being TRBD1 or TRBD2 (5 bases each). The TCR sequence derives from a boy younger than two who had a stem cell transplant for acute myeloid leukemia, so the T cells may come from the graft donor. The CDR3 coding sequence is TGTGCCAGCAGCATCCGACCCGGGACGGAGAACACCGGGGAGCTGTTTTTT. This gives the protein CASSIRPGTENTGELFF. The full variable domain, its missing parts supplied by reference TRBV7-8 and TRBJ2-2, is GAGVSQSPRYKVAKRGQDVALRCDPISGHVSLFWYQQALGQGPEFLTYFQNEAQLDKSGLPSDRFFAERPEGSVSTLKIQRTQQEDSAVYLCASSIRPGTENTGELFFGEGSRLTVL.